Listed here are 10 T cell receptor beta chains from one sample, sequenced in a study of blood T cell repertoires in COVID-19. Profiled with immunoSEQ multiplex PCR; TCRdb holds only in-frame clones, not every one. The repertoire holds 150,000 to 200,000 clones, with roughly 92% as singletons. Material for sequencing was peripheral blood. Every receptor here comes from a man aged 30-40 years with COVID-19, enrolled during active disease.

The V gene is TRBV6-5, the J gene TRBJ1-2; TRBD1 matches 12 bases. CDR1 MNHEY and CDR2 SVGAGI come from the germline V gene. Trimming cost V 9 bases and J 7 bases; bases outside gene matches: 9. The CDR3 is made up of 14 amino acids. In DNA, the CDR3 is TGTGCCAGTAGGGGGACAGGGGGCCAAAGTGGCTACACCTTC. Protein: CASRGTGGQSGYTF.

The gene calls are TRBV2 and TRBJ1-2; tentative D call: TRBD1 (6 bases). The germline V gene encodes CDR1 SNHLY and CDR2 FYNNEI. V lost 5 bases, J lost 4 bases, and 11 bases lay in between. The CDR3 sequence is 13 residues long. DNA for the CDR3: TGTGCCAGCAGTCTCGGGACAATCTATGGCTACACCTTC. This translates into CASSLGTIYGYTF.

The J gene is TRBJ2-3, the V gene TRBV2, with D unclear. Germline lookup yields CDR1 SNHLY and CDR2 FYNNEI. The CDR3 consists of 16 residues. Trimming cost V 7 bases and J 2 bases, with 19 bases left between them. CDR3 protein: CASMRIAIFSTDTQYF. CDR3 nucleotide sequence: TGTGCCAGCATGCGGATCGCAATTTTTTCCACAGATACGCAGTATTTT. Together with reference TRBV2 and TRBJ2-3, the CDR3 gives the full variable domain: EPEVTQTPSHQVTQMGQEVILRCVPISNHLYFYWYRQILGQKVEFLVSFYNNEISEKSEIFDDQFSVERPDGSNFTLKIRSTKLEDSAMYFCASMRIAIFSTDTQYFGPGTRLTVL.

The rearrangement uses TRBV15 and TRBJ2-3; 9 nucleotides agree with TRBD1. This CDR3 spans 15 amino acids. The trim removed 5 bases at V and 4 bases at J, leaving 7 bases unmatched. Looked up from germline, CDR1 is LNHNV and CDR2 is YYDKDF (reference sequence). CDR3 protein: CATSGGQGRADTQYF. The CDR3 DNA reads TGTGCCACCAGCGGGGGACAGGGTCGGGCAGATACGCAGTATTTT. Using reference TRBV15 and TRBJ2-3 for the parts outside the CDR3, the full variable domain is DAMVIQNPRYQVTQFGKPVTLSCSQTLNHNVMYWYQQKSSQAPKLLFHYYDKDFNNEADTPDNFQSRRPNTSFCFLDIRSPGLGDTAMYLCATSGGQGRADTQYFGPGTRLTVL.

The chain couples TRBV9 to TRBJ2-5; the match to TRBD2 covers 12 bases. CDR3 size: 16 residues. The V segment lost 0 bases and the J segment 5 bases; nucleotides outside the gene matches: 5. The germline V gene has CDR1 SGDLS and CDR2 YYNGEE. This chain's CDR3 is CASSVELAGGRETQYF. As DNA, the CDR3 is TGTGCCAGCAGCGTAGAACTAGCGGGGGGCCGGGAGACCCAGTACTTC.

The chain links TRBV28 to TRBJ2-7; D may be TRBD1 (6 bases). The CDR3 totals 18 residues. The germline gives CDR1 MDHEN, CDR2 SYDVKM. V lost 5 bases to trimming and J lost 3 bases, with 26 bases between them. CDR3 residues: CASSPQNPQGASGYEQYF. The CDR3 bases are TGTGCCAGCAGTCCCCAAAACCCACAGGGTGCATCGGGCTACGAGCAGTACTTC.

The gene calls are TRBV6-5 and TRBJ1-1; 7 positions agree with TRBD1. CDR3 length: 15 amino acids. Germline loops: CDR1 MNHEY, CDR2 SVGAGI. Trimming at V came to 4 bases and at J to 4 bases, leaving 9 bases not matched to a gene. CDR3 nucleotides: TGTGCCAGCAGTTTCTTTCTAGGGGGCGCCACTGAAGCTTTCTTT. It encodes CASSFFLGGATEAFF.

The gene calls are TRBV7-2 and TRBJ2-3; D is tentatively TRBD1 or TRBD2 (7 bases each). V lost 5 bases and J 2 bases, leaving 17 bases between the germline ends. Germline V gene sequence: CDR1 SGHTA, CDR2 FQGNSA. This CDR3 contains 16 residues. The CDR3 DNA sequence: TGTGCCAGCAGCCTAGGGGGCGGGGGAAACACAGATACGCAGTATTTT. As protein: CASSLGGGGNTDTQYF.

V usage is TRBV2 and J usage is TRBJ1-5, with D tentatively TRBD1 (5 bases). The V and J ends lost 2 bases and 7 bases respectively, with 12 bases between them. The CDR3 is made up of 14 amino acids. Per the germline V gene, CDR1 is SNHLY and CDR2 is FYNNEI. CDR3 protein: CASSEMPGRQPQHF. The CDR3, as DNA: TGTGCCAGCAGTGAAATGCCAGGGCGGCAGCCCCAGCATTTT. The variable domain in full, with the rest retrieved from reference TRBV2 and TRBJ1-5, is EPEVTQTPSHQVTQMGQEVILRCVPISNHLYFYWYRQILGQKVEFLVSFYNNEISEKSEIFDDQFSVERPDGSNFTLKIRSTKLEDSAMYFCASSEMPGRQPQHFGDGTRLSIL.

The chain carries TRBV6-5 and TRBJ2-5; D perhaps matches TRBD2 (6 bases). CDR1 is MNHEY and CDR2 is SVGAGI in the germline V gene. The CDR3 loop spans 15 amino acids. The V end was cut by 5 bases, the J end by 6 bases, with 19 bases between. This chain's CDR3 is CASSRPGDLGKTQYF. The CDR3 DNA reads as TGTGCCAGCAGTCGACCGGGGGACCTCGGCAAGACCCAGTACTTC.